One sample yielded the 32 T cell receptor beta chains listed below, sequenced in a study of spatial heterogeneity in lung cancer. Study-wide results and caveats: Tumoral mutation counts were tracked by counts of expanded intratumoral alpha and beta TCRs.

Time point given: sample taken at primary tumor resection. TCRdb independently ran MiXCR on the 5' RACE reads; one entry per CDR3 protein. The sample lists fewer than 4,000 distinct CDR3 sequences, about 15% occurring once. The antigens for these receptors are not known. The specimen was lung tumor tissue, collected at surgery. The receptors stem from a female donor with early-stage non-small cell lung cancer.

This clonotype is deemed medium-sized. Since it is a stray read in a library aimed at alpha chains, this beta chain has a size that is not meaningful. The chain combines TRBV6-6 with TRBJ1-2; 9 bases line up with TRBD1. V dropped 2 bases and J dropped 3; count of bases not matched to a gene: 10. The CDR3 has 17 residues. Germline CDR1 MNHNY, CDR2 SVGAGI (reference sequence). The CDR3 DNA is TGTGCCAGCAGTTACCAAGCCCTGACAGGGGGTGACTATGGCTACACCTTC. This gives the protein CASSYQALTGGDYGYTF.

In its sample, this clonotype is medium-sized. This beta chain is an unintended read in a library built for alpha chains; its size means little. V and J are TRBV15 and TRBJ2-4, with 8 nucleotides matching TRBD2. CDR1 is LNHNV and CDR2 is YYDKDF in the germline V gene (reference sequence). Trimming took 8 bases from V and 1 from J; bases not matched to a gene: 13. The CDR3 extends over 17 amino acids. The CDR3 DNA reads as TGTGCCACCGCGCGGGGGGACTCTACATGGGCCAAAAACATTCAGTACTTC. This gives the protein CATARGDSTWAKNIQYF.

Note on this clonotype: This beta chain is a stray sequence in a library constructed for alpha chains; its clone size is not meaningful. The V and J genes are TRBV10-3 and TRBJ2-7, with D maybe TRBD1 (5 bases). The germline V gene has CDR1 ENHRY and CDR2 SYGVKD. With 6 bases removed from V and 2 bases from J, the gap between germline ends came to 17 bases. The CDR3 sequence is 15 residues long. The CDR3 reads CAIRGDLSGPYEQYF. For the CDR3, the DNA is TGTGCCATCAGGGGCGACCTATCAGGGCCCTACGAGCAGTACTTC.

This clonotype was seen at least ten times. This beta chain is a stray read from a library made for alpha chains; its abundance is not meaningful. The chain combines TRBV18 with TRBJ2-1; 8 bases align to TRBD1. J gave up 7 bases and V 3 bases, and 8 bases lay outside the gene matches. Germline CDR1 is KGHSH and CDR2 is LQKENI. The length of the CDR3 is 15 residues. CDR3 amino acids: CASSPQTGALNEQFF. The CDR3, as DNA: TGTGCCAGCTCACCCCAGACAGGGGCCCTTAATGAGCAGTTCTTC.

A few counts support this clonotype. Found in a library prepared for alpha chains, this beta chain is an off-target read, and its abundance has little meaning. The chain combines TRBV9 with TRBJ1-1; unclear D gene. V shed 0 bases and J shed 4 bases, with 4 bases lying between them. Germline CDR1 reads SGDLS; CDR2 reads YYNGEE. The CDR3 loop spans 12 amino acids. CDR3 in amino acids: CASSVGTTEAFF. The CDR3 coding sequence is TGTGCCAGCAGCGTAGGAACCACTGAAGCTTTCTTT.

This clonotype was seen at least ten times. This beta chain turned up in a library designed for alpha chains; as an off-target read, its abundance says little. The chain joins TRBV28 to TRBJ1-1, with 8 bases lining up with TRBD1. The length of the CDR3 is 15 residues. Germline CDR1 reads MDHEN; CDR2 reads SYDVKM. The junction had 3 bases not matched to a gene; V was cut back by 3 bases and J by 0 bases. The CDR3 nucleotides read TGTGCCAGCAGTTTGAGGACAGGGATGAACACTGAAGCTTTCTTT. It is translated as CASSLRTGMNTEAFF.

For this clonotype: This beta chain is a stray read from a library made for alpha chains; its abundance is not meaningful. V usage is TRBV18 and J usage is TRBJ2-7; no clear D gene. CDR3 length: 12 residues. Trimming took off 6 bases at V and 7 bases at J, with 13 bases between the two ends. In germline, CDR1 is KGHSH, CDR2 LQKENI. The CDR3 loop is CASSRSNGEQYF. DNA of the CDR3: TGTGCCAGCTCGCGGAGCAATGGGGAGCAGTACTTC.

This clonotype was recorded at least ten times. This beta chain was picked up by a library intended for alpha chains and is off target, so its count carries little meaning. This chain joins TRBV20-1 and TRBJ1-2; D unresolved. Germline CDR1 is DFQATT and CDR2 is SNEGSKA (reference sequence). This CDR3 has 14 residues. Trimming left V 3 bases short and J 1 base short, with 12 bases between. CDR3 residues: CSASEGGNNYGYTF. CDR3 bases: TGCAGTGCTAGTGAGGGCGGGAATAACTATGGCTACACCTTC.

This clonotype was detected many times. The library was built for alpha chains, so this beta chain is an off-target read and its size means little. V and J are TRBV20-1 and TRBJ1-3; D not resolved. From germline, CDR1 is DFQATT and CDR2 SNEGSKA (reference sequence). V was clipped by 0 bases and J by 1 base, with 13 bases between them. The length of the CDR3 is 16 residues. CDR3 bases: TGCAGTGCTAGAGATGAGAAGGGCGCGTCTGGAAACACCATATATTTT. Encoded protein: CSARDEKGASGNTIYF.

Relative to its sample, this clonotype is medium-sized. With the library built for alpha chains, this beta chain is off target and its frequency is not meaningful. The chain has TRBV6-2 or TRBV6-3 and TRBJ2-1; 16 bases are shared with TRBD2. Trimming took 6 bases from V and 0 from J; bases not matched to a gene: 5. The CDR3 sequence is 18 residues long. The germline V gene encodes CDR1 MNHEY and CDR2 SVGEGT. CDR3 DNA sequence: TGTGCCAGCAGCGGGACTAGCGGGGGGGCTATCTCCTACAATGAGCAGTTCTTC. The encoded protein is CASSGTSGGAISYNEQFF.

This clonotype is labeled as medium-sized (0.01 to 0.1%). In a library made to pick up alpha chains, this beta chain is a stray read with a size that means little. J is TRBJ2-1 and V is TRBV12-3 or TRBV12-4; D not resolved. With 8 bases removed from V and 1 base from J, the gap between germline ends came to 3 bases. The CDR3 runs to 11 residues. The CDR3, as DNA: TGTGCCAGCCGGTCCTACAATGAGCAGTTCTTC. Amino acids: CASRSYNEQFF.

This clonotype was counted many times. For a library built for alpha chains, this beta chain is a stray read; little rests on its size. This chain uses TRBV7-3 with TRBJ2-7; possible D gene TRBD2, 6 bases. Germline values: CDR1 SGHTA, CDR2 FQGTGA. Between the trimmed V and J ends, which lost 4 bases and 0 bases, there was a span of 10 bases. The CDR3 is made up of 14 amino acids. This CDR3 is CASSSGGGSYEQYF. CDR3 bases: TGTGCCAGCAGCTCCGGGGGAGGCTCCTACGAGCAGTACTTC.

By proportion, this clonotype is medium-sized. A library prepared for alpha chains yielded this beta chain as an off-target read; its size is of little meaning. V usage is TRBV12-3 or TRBV12-4 and J usage is TRBJ1-1; unclear D gene. The ends were cut back, 6 bases at V and 3 bases at J, with 11 bases in the middle. This CDR3 spans 13 amino acids. The CDR3 region is CASRLSGYTEAFF. In nucleotides, the CDR3 is TGTGCCAGCAGACTATCGGGTTACACTGAAGCTTTCTTT.

This clonotype is classed as medium-sized (0.01 to 0.1%). Within a library made for alpha chains, this beta chain is off target, and its count is uninformative. J is TRBJ2-5 and V is TRBV29-1, with TRBD1 matching 7 bases. Germline CDR1 and CDR2: SQVTM and ANQGSEA. The J segment lost 5 bases and the V segment lost 8 bases, leaving 8 bases of the junction unmatched. CDR3 length equals 12 residues. The CDR3 here is CSTYRGMETQYF. The CDR3 DNA follows: TGCAGCACTTACAGGGGTATGGAGACCCAGTACTTC.

By sample fraction, this clonotype is medium-sized (0.01 to 0.1%). This beta chain appears as a stray read in a library generated for alpha chains; its size is not informative. The chain combines TRBV5-6 with TRBJ1-5; D gene ambiguous. Trimming removed 2 bases from V and 0 bases from J, with 9 bases in between. The germline V gene encodes CDR1 SGHDT and CDR2 YYEEEE. The CDR3 consists of 15 residues. Here the CDR3 DNA reads TGTGCCAGCAGCTTTCGAAGGCATAGCAATCAGCCCCAGCATTTT. Translation: CASSFRRHSNQPQHF.

Many counts were recorded for this clonotype. The library was built for alpha chains, so this beta chain is an off-target read and its size means little. The chain couples TRBV2 to TRBJ2-3; no firm D call. This CDR3 is 14 amino acids long. The germline V gene encodes CDR1 SNHLY and CDR2 FYNNEI. V lost 5 bases and J 3 bases, leaving 12 bases between the germline ends. CDR3 sequence: CASSSIGDTDTQYF. The CDR3 DNA follows: TGTGCCAGCAGTTCTATCGGAGATACAGATACGCAGTATTTT.

This clonotype was recorded many times. Found in a library prepared for alpha chains, this beta chain is an off-target read, and its abundance has little meaning. The chain recombines TRBV18 with TRBJ1-2; 11 bases match TRBD1. Trimming took 5 bases from V and 7 from J; bases not matched to a gene: 9. Germline CDR1 and CDR2: KGHSH and LQKENI. This CDR3 spans 15 amino acids. CDR3 bases: TGTGCCAGCTCAACGTCGGGACAGGGGGAATCTGGCTACACCTTC. Amino acid sequence: CASSTSGQGESGYTF.

This clonotype is medium-sized by share. The library was designed around alpha chains, so this beta chain is a stray read whose abundance carries little weight. The V and J genes are TRBV28 and TRBJ1-2, with a possible D match to TRBD1 (6 bases). The ends were cut back, 2 bases at V and 4 bases at J, with 8 bases in the middle. The CDR3 totals 13 residues. Germline CDR1 and CDR2: MDHEN and SYDVKM. Here the CDR3 DNA reads TGTGCCAGCAGTTTACGAGGGGGCTATGGCTACACCTTC. Translating it yields CASSLRGGYGYTF.

This clonotype was counted many times. Within a library made for alpha chains, this beta chain is off target, and its count is uninformative. CDR3 residues: CASSPGQTRYEQYF. The DNA of the CDR3 is TGTGCCAGCAGTCCGGGACAGACCAGATACGAGCAGTACTTC. The rearrangement links TRBV28 to TRBJ2-7; 7 nucleotides line up with TRBD1. Per the germline V gene, CDR1 is MDHEN and CDR2 is SYDVKM. The CDR3 has 14 amino acids. The V gene end was trimmed by 5 bases and the J gene end by 4 bases; junction bases not matched to a gene: 8.

Comments on this clonotype: The library was built for alpha chains, so this beta chain is an off-target read and its size means little. The chain employs TRBV5-4 and TRBJ2-1; TRBD2 matches 13 bases. CDR3 length equals 18 residues. Germline V gene lookup returns CDR1 SGHNT and CDR2 YYREEE (reference sequence). J lost 8 bases, V lost 4 bases, and 15 bases had no gene match. Written as DNA, the CDR3 is TGTGCCAGCAGCCTCCCGAGGCCGACTAGCGGGGGGCTGGATGAGCAGTTCTTC. Its protein is CASSLPRPTSGGLDEQFF.

Judged by abundance, this clonotype is medium-sized. This beta chain lies outside the target of a library built for alpha chains; its clone size means little. The rearrangement uses TRBV20-1 and TRBJ1-2; D is possibly TRBD1 (5 bases). Trimming took off 4 bases at V and 5 bases at J, with 11 bases between the two ends. CDR1 is DFQATT, CDR2 SNEGSKA, per germline (reference sequence). The CDR3 extends over 12 amino acids. The CDR3: CSATGTMYGYTF. For the CDR3, the DNA is TGCAGTGCTACGGGGACCATGTATGGCTACACCTTC.

Many counts were recorded for this clonotype. This beta chain was picked up by a library intended for alpha chains and is off target, so its count carries little meaning. This sequence joins TRBV28 and TRBJ1-2; D unresolved. Between the trimmed V and J ends, which lost 6 bases and 3 bases, there was a span of 5 bases. CDR1 and CDR2 (germline): MDHEN, SYDVKM. The CDR3 has 11 amino acids. CDR3 amino acids: CASSPDYGYTF. The CDR3 bases are TGTGCCAGCAGCCCCGACTATGGCTACACCTTC.

This clonotype was recorded at least ten times. Because the library targeted alpha chains, this beta chain is an off-target read whose size means little. V usage is TRBV6-2 or TRBV6-3 and J usage is TRBJ2-3, with TRBD2 identical over 10 bases. The CDR3 covers 17 residues. Per germline, CDR1 MNHEY and CDR2 SVGEGT. V lost 2 bases, J lost 0 bases, and 5 bases stayed unmatched. In nucleotides, the CDR3 is TGTGCCAGCAGTTACGCGCCTAGCGGGAGCAGCACAGATACGCAGTATTTT. Translating gives CASSYAPSGSSTDTQYF.

This clonotype qualifies as large. Because this beta chain is a stray read in a library intended to capture alpha chains, its abundance should not be given much weight. The chain recombines TRBV4-1 with TRBJ2-5, with TRBD2 identical over 9 bases. The junction had 7 bases not matched to a gene; V was cut back by 1 base and J by 7 bases. This CDR3 is built from 15 residues. Germline loops: CDR1 MGHRA, CDR2 YSYEKL. CDR3 loop: CASSQVSLAGTTQYF. The CDR3 coding sequence is TGCGCCAGCAGCCAAGTGTCCCTAGCGGGGACGACCCAGTACTTC.

This clonotype was counted ten times or more. This beta chain came through as a stray read in a library set up for alpha chains, and its size says little. The V gene is TRBV19, the J gene TRBJ2-5; 7 nucleotides match TRBD1. V was pared by 8 bases and J by 4 bases, with 7 bases of the junction left unmatched. The CDR3 covers 13 residues. Germline V CDR1 and CDR2: LNHDA, SQIVND (reference sequence). CDR3 nucleotide sequence: TGTGCCAGTGCGACAGGGACGATAGAGACCCAGTACTTC. The encoded protein is CASATGTIETQYF.

This clonotype rates as medium-sized (0.01 to 0.1%). This beta chain appears as a stray read in a library generated for alpha chains; its size is not informative. The CDR3 DNA reads as TGTGCCAGCATCAAAAGGGAGGGGCCAGATACGCAGTATTTT. Its protein product is CASIKREGPDTQYF. The V call is TRBV6-6, the J call TRBJ2-3; TRBD2 agrees at 7 bases. The length of the CDR3 is 14 residues. From germline, CDR1 is MNHNY and CDR2 SVGAGI (reference sequence). With 7 bases clipped from V and 4 bases from J, the junction kept 8 bases outside the gene matches.

This clonotype is labeled as medium-sized (0.01 to 0.1%). This beta chain turned up in a library designed for alpha chains; as an off-target read, its abundance says little. J is TRBJ2-2 and V is TRBV10-3; D is unclear. This CDR3 spans 14 amino acids. Trimming cost V 3 bases and J 4 bases, with 9 bases left between them. CDR1 and CDR2 (germline): ENHRY, SYGVKD. DNA of the CDR3: TGTGCCATCAGTGATTCACCCGCCACCGGGGAGCTGTTTTTT. It yields the protein CAISDSPATGELFF.

The sample holds many counts of this clonotype. This beta chain is a stray read from a library made for alpha chains; its abundance is not meaningful. The chain carries TRBV7-6 and TRBJ2-1; either TRBD1 or TRBD2 may supply D (5 bases each). V was pared by 5 bases and J by 0 bases, with 17 bases between. The CDR3 totals 17 residues. The germline CDR1 and CDR2 sequences are SGHVS and FNYEAQ. CDR3 in DNA: TGTGCCAGCAGCAGCTCCGGGACGGCCAGCTCCTACAATGAGCAGTTCTTC. It translates to CASSSSGTASSYNEQFF.

This clonotype is classed as medium-sized (0.01 to 0.1%). This beta chain appears as a stray read in a library generated for alpha chains; its size is not informative. The chain is built from TRBV7-9 and TRBJ1-1; TRBD1 is a possible D gene (5 bases). V was pared by 7 bases and J by 7 bases, with 16 bases between. Germline V gene data show CDR1 as SEHNR and CDR2 as FQNEAQ (reference sequence). The CDR3 totals 13 residues. CDR3 residues: CASTPGGAGEAFF. CDR3 nucleotides: TGTGCCAGCACCCCAGGAGGGGCAGGTGAAGCTTTCTTT. Combining the CDR3 with reference TRBV7-9 and TRBJ1-1 gives the whole variable domain DTGVSQNPRHKITKRGQNVTFRCDPISEHNRLYWYRQTLGQGPEFLTYFQNEAQLEKSRLLSDRFSAERPKGSFSTLEIQRTEQGDSAMYLCASTPGGAGEAFFGQGTRLTVV.

In regard to this clonotype: This beta chain lies outside the target of a library built for alpha chains; its clone size means little. The chain employs TRBV5-1 and TRBJ1-1; 8 nucleotides line up with TRBD1. The CDR3 extends over 15 amino acids. The germline CDR1 and CDR2 sequences are SGHRS and YFSETQ. V shed 0 bases and J 5 bases; nucleotides not matched to a gene: 6. CDR3 sequence reads: CASSLGGQERTEAFF. The CDR3 nucleotides read TGCGCCAGCAGCTTGGGGGGACAGGAAAGAACTGAAGCTTTCTTT.

For this clonotype: This beta chain is a stray sequence in a library constructed for alpha chains; its clone size is not meaningful. This chain uses TRBV12-3 or TRBV12-4 with TRBJ1-2, with D maybe TRBD1 (6 bases). The CDR3 loop spans 12 amino acids. The V end lost 6 bases, the J end lost 4 bases, and 9 bases lay between the germline ends. CDR3 in amino acids: CASRQGSYGYTF. The CDR3 bases are TGTGCCAGCAGACAGGGAAGCTATGGCTACACCTTC.

In its sample, this clonotype was seen many times. This beta chain slipped into a library made for alpha chains as a stray read, so its size is not meaningful. The chain couples TRBV5-1 to TRBJ2-7; 7 positions match TRBD1. Germline CDR1 SGHRS, CDR2 YFSETQ. This CDR3 region has 14 residues. V gave up 7 bases and J gave up 1 base; unmatched junction bases: 8. CDR3 in amino acids: CASRWDSTSYEQYF. Written as DNA, the CDR3 is TGCGCCAGCCGTTGGGACAGCACTTCCTACGAGCAGTACTTC.